Listed below are T cell receptor beta chains from one sample, sequenced in a study of T cells in localized non-small cell lung cancer. Produced via immunoSEQ multiplex PCR; TCRdb's table is partial and in-frame only. The top ten hold about 7% of the sample, which has approximately 43,000 clones, around 83% seen once. Sequenced here: peripheral blood, sampled before any cancer treatment. Every receptor here comes from a woman aged 18-55 years with stage III lung adenocarcinoma. The conserved cysteine and the conserved F or W are not part of the CDR3 here. Each record gives: D gene, V gene, CDR3 protein. The D gene is left open where the match is weak.

>-|TRBV30
AWRDSGADTQY
>-|TRBV11-2
ASSLDGGWGNTEAF
>TRBD2|TRBV9
ASSLGTSGGAGSYNEQF
>-|TRBV9
ASSVVQGSGGELF
>TRBD1|TRBV7-6
ASSSTSDRGQIKF
>-|TRBV29-1
SVYRDPIKPNYGYT
>-|TRBV6-4
ASSATRGGSIGYT
>-|TRBV6-6
ASVTGNNEQY
>-|TRBV6-4
ASSVGLQSDGYT
>TRBD1|TRBV14
ASSQVVGQGAYEQY
>-|TRBV5-6
ASSWDTGNYGYT
>-|TRBV7-9
ASSLPGGRAY
>TRBD1|TRBV5-4
ASSWTGENSPLH
>-|TRBV5-1
ASSLDKLRIGYT
>TRBD1|TRBV5-1
ASSVRDSHNEQF
>-|TRBV7-9
ASSSIGTDEQF
>-|TRBV9
ASSVGVGQSTDTQY
>-|TRBV6-4
ASSDSSDYTGELF
>-|TRBV5-1
ASSLAQGRDTQY
>-|TRBV5-8
ASSLFRTNSPLH
>-|TRBV30
AWSVLGSGTDTQY
>-|TRBV6-1
ASSDFGRSPLH
>-|TRBV14
ASSLLGTHIYNEQF